There are many counts of the clone carrying this T cell receptor (beta chain). TRAV- and TRBV-specific primers, spanning alpha and beta chains, primed first-strand cDNA. The TCRs were subjected to amplification over approximately 19 PCR cycles employing a constant-region primer in conjunction with a V-primer adapter. TCRdb redid the calling of the reads with MiXCR, one entry per CDR3 protein. The repertoire consists of over 70,000 distinct CDR3 sequences, with around 30% occurring once and the leading ten covering around 10%. This entry comes from a study of low-dose radiotherapy and immunotherapy resistance in tumors. Background on the study: A dose of 1 Gy per fraction every two weeks went to Cohort 2, totaling 13 Gy over 26 weeks. The patients were given nivolumab 240 mg every two weeks and ipilimumab 1 mg/kg every six weeks, through an intravenous route.

The time point is: before trial treatment. The receptor comes from a female donor with ovarian cancer. The starting material was PBMCs, obtained before treatment.

The CDR3 coding sequence is TGCGCCAGCAGCTTGTCGCCCTTAGGGACCGCGGGACAAGAGACCCAGTACTTC. This codes for CASSLSPLGTAGQETQYF. The chain couples TRBV5-1 to TRBJ2-5; perhaps TRBD2 as D (6 bases). V was clipped by 1 base and J by 2 bases, with 21 bases between them. CDR1 SGHRS and CDR2 YFSETQ come from the germline V gene. There are 18 residues in the CDR3.